A single sample gave rise to the 12 T cell receptor beta chains below, sequenced in a study of T cell responses to AZD1222 COVID-19 vaccine. Profiling relied on immunoSEQ multiplex PCR, and the TCRdb table lists in-frame clones only, not all of them. Among approximately 70,000 clones listed, around 80% were seen once. The sequences come from peripheral blood, collected 28 days after the second AZD1222 dose. The receptor source for this set is an adult who received the AZD1222 COVID-19 vaccine.

V is TRBV24-1 and J is TRBJ2-3, with 9 bases matching TRBD2. The V gene's germline CDR1 is KGHDR and CDR2 SFDVKD. This CDR3 has 15 amino acids. The V gene end was trimmed by 7 bases and the J gene end by 2 bases; junction bases not matched to a gene: 6. CDR3 DNA: TGTGCCACCAGCCAGCGGGGGGCCTACACAGATACGCAGTATTTT. As protein: CATSQRGAYTDTQYF.

The V gene is TRBV19, the J gene TRBJ2-4; 9 bases agree with TRBD1. Germline V lookup: CDR1 LNHDA, CDR2 SQIVND (reference sequence). V lost 5 bases and J lost 5; bases outside the gene matches: 10. The CDR3 sequence is 16 residues long. Here the CDR3 DNA reads TGTGCCAGTAGTCATGGGGAAACAGGGGGCGAAAACATTCAGTACTTC. It translates to CASSHGETGGENIQYF.

The chain joins TRBV5-5 to TRBJ1-3, with D possibly matching TRBD1 (5 bases). CDR3 size: 14 residues. Germline V lookup: CDR1 SGHKS, CDR2 YYEKEE (reference sequence). Trimming took 5 bases from V and 3 from J, leaving 12 bases between them. The CDR3 bases are TGTGCCAGCAGTTTCTCAGGGAGTGGAAACACCATATATTTT. As protein: CASSFSGSGNTIYF.

This clone showed up just once. V and J are TRBV11-3 and TRBJ2-3; possible D gene TRBD1, 5 bases. V gave up 3 bases and J gave up 4 bases, with 8 bases separating them. CDR3 length: 13 residues. Per the germline V gene, CDR1 is SGHNT and CDR2 is YENEEA. The CDR3 here is CASSFSGSDTQYF. The CDR3 DNA is TGTGCCAGCAGCTTTTCAGGGTCAGATACGCAGTATTTT.

The chain employs TRBV19 and TRBJ2-7; D remains ambiguous. There are 13 residues in the CDR3. Germline CDR1 and CDR2: LNHDA and SQIVND (reference sequence). The germline V and J ends were trimmed by 5 bases and 5 bases, with 13 bases remaining between them. DNA for the CDR3: TGTGCCAGTAGTCTACAGCTGGTCCACGAGCAGTACTTC. Protein product: CASSLQLVHEQYF. The whole variable domain, filled in from reference TRBV19 and TRBJ2-7, reads DGGITQSPKYLFRKEGQNVTLSCEQNLNHDAMYWYRQDPGQGLRLIYYSQIVNDFQKGDIAEGYSVSREKKESFPLTVTSAQKNPTAFYLCASSLQLVHEQYFGPGTRLTVT.

This chain connects TRBV9 to TRBJ2-7; 7 bases map to TRBD1. The V gene's germline CDR1 is SGDLS and CDR2 YYNGEE. With V trimmed by 0 bases and J by 0 bases, 12 bases remained unmatched. CDR3 size: 18 residues. CDR3 sequence (DNA): TGTGCCAGCAGCGTAGCTTACCGACAGGGCGGATACTCCTACGAGCAGTACTTC. The encoded protein is CASSVAYRQGGYSYEQYF. The full variable domain, rest sourced from reference TRBV9 and TRBJ2-7, is DSGVTQTPKHLITATGQRVTLRCSPRSGDLSVYWYQQSLDQGLQFLIQYYNGEERAKGNILERFSAQQFPDLHSELNLSSLELGDSALYFCASSVAYRQGGYSYEQYFGPGTRLTVT.

V and J are TRBV19 and TRBJ1-1; D gene uncertain. V was trimmed by 0 bases and J by 8 bases, leaving 7 bases between them. CDR1 LNHDA and CDR2 SQIVND come from the germline V gene (reference sequence). The CDR3 runs to 12 residues. CDR3 bases: TGTGCCAGTAGTATAGATCTACAGGAAGCTTTCTTT. Protein product: CASSIDLQEAFF.

The V and J genes are TRBV7-2 and TRBJ2-1, with 7 bases identical to TRBD1. The V gene end was trimmed by 6 bases and the J gene end by 2 bases; junction bases not matched to a gene: 4. The length of the CDR3 is 14 residues. The germline V gene has CDR1 SGHTA and CDR2 FQGNSA. CDR3 protein: CASSTGAPYNEQFF. For the CDR3, the DNA is TGTGCCAGCAGTACAGGGGCACCCTACAATGAGCAGTTCTTC. Together with reference TRBV7-2 and TRBJ2-1, the CDR3 gives the full variable domain: GAGVSQSPSNKVTEKGKDVELRCDPISGHTALYWYRQSLGQGLEFLIYFQGNSAPDKSGLPSDRFSAERTGGSVSTLTIQRTQQEDSAVYLCASSTGAPYNEQFFGPGTRLTVL.

This clone was recorded only once. The V and J genes are TRBV2 and TRBJ2-7, with D tentatively TRBD2 (7 bases). V shed 8 bases and J shed 5 bases, with 25 bases lying between them. The length of the CDR3 is 16 residues. Germline-derived CDR1 and CDR2 are SNHLY and FYNNEI. The CDR3 nucleotides read TGTGCCAGCCGGATGGGGGGGACATCATACTGGCACGAGCAGTACTTC. Its translation: CASRMGGTSYWHEQYF.

The chain has TRBV19 and TRBJ2-2; D could derive from TRBD1 or TRBD2 (5 bases each). V gave up 11 bases and J gave up 2 bases, with 12 bases separating them. CDR1 is LNHDA and CDR2 is SQIVND in the germline V gene (reference sequence). The CDR3 covers 13 residues. The CDR3 DNA reads as TGTGCCGCGAGGGGAGAAAACACCGGGGAGCTGTTTTTT. Protein: CAARGENTGELFF.

This clone was seen more than once but under ten times. This rearrangement joins TRBV7-8 to TRBJ2-1, with a tentative D call TRBD1 (6 bases). This CDR3 spans 13 amino acids. V lost 4 bases and J lost 4, with 8 bases in between. The germline CDR1 and CDR2 sequences are SGHVS and FQNEAQ. In DNA form, the CDR3 reads TGTGCCAGCAGCTCCCAGGGGTACAATGAGCAGTTCTTC. Translation gives CASSSQGYNEQFF. Full variable domain (outside the CDR3, taken from reference TRBV7-8 and TRBJ2-1): GAGVSQSPRYKVAKRGQDVALRCDPISGHVSLFWYQQALGQGPEFLTYFQNEAQLDKSGLPSDRFFAERPEGSVSTLKIQRTQQEDSAVYLCASSSQGYNEQFFGPGTRLTVL.

The gene calls are TRBV2 and TRBJ2-3; the match to TRBD2 covers 9 bases. The V gene's germline CDR1 is SNHLY and CDR2 FYNNEI. The CDR3 has 15 amino acids. With V trimmed by 6 bases and J by 2 bases, 6 bases remained unmatched. CDR3 bases: TGTGCCAGCAGGGTAGCGGGGGCAAACACAGATACGCAGTATTTT. This encodes CASRVAGANTDTQYF.